The sequence of this TCR beta chain was determined in a study of OX40 agonist ivuxolimab in advanced cancers. In the study overall: Given to patients was ivuxolimab, an agonistic anti-OX40 (CD134) antibody. Previous treatment with anti-PD-1, anti-PD-L1 or anti-CTLA-4 therapy was allowed; 30% to 50% had received some.

At baseline, cycle 4 day 1, and cycle 7 day 1, blood was sampled. Assay used: immunoSEQ multiplex PCR; TCRdb lists only in-frame clones, some missing. The sample holds tens of thousands of clones, around 89% seen once. Germline CDR1 is LNHDA and CDR2 is SQIVND (reference sequence). The CDR3 covers 15 residues. The junction had 13 bases not matched to a gene; V was cut back by 7 bases and J by 5 bases. In this sample, this clone turned up a few times. The gene calls are TRBV19 and TRBJ1-1; 7 bases line up with TRBD1. The receptor's source is an adult with an advanced solid tumor such as melanoma, head and neck, liver or kidney cancer. The specimen was CD4+ or CD8+ T cells sorted from blood, collected in a trial of the OX40 agonist ivuxolimab. The CDR3 here is CASTKNQGGITEAFF. The CDR3 coding sequence is TGTGCCAGTACCAAAAACCAGGGGGGTATTACTGAAGCTTTCTTT.